This entry lists 22 T cell receptor beta chains sequenced from one sample in a study of T cell repertoires in cytomegalovirus infection. Each CDR3 protein gets one entry after TCRdb re-called the reads with MiXCR. The repertoire holds 500,000 to 600,000 distinct CDR3 sequences, with approximately 16% as singletons. Specimen: CD8+ T cells from PBMCs. All receptors come from a human donor in good health (CMV status not recorded). Some clones in this sample may be carry-over from other donors' samples.

This clonotype was seen more than once but under ten times. The V and J genes are TRBV4-2 and TRBJ2-7; D call uncertain. V was pared by 0 bases and J by 2 bases, with 14 bases between. The CDR3 loop spans 16 amino acids. Germline lookup yields CDR1 LGHNA and CDR2 YNFKEQ. This CDR3 reads CASSQDSYSLAYEQYF. CDR3 in DNA: TGTGCCAGCAGCCAAGATTCATACAGCCTAGCCTACGAGCAGTACTTC.

The gene calls are TRBV6-6 and TRBJ1-2; TRBD1 matches 7 bases. This CDR3 is built from 13 residues. V lost 5 bases, J lost 10 bases, and 10 bases stayed unmatched. Per the germline V gene, CDR1 is MNHNY and CDR2 is SVGAGI (reference sequence). CDR3 sequence reads: CASSNRQGPPYTF. The CDR3 DNA reads TGTGCCAGCAGTAACAGACAGGGACCCCCCTACACCTTC.

The sample holds many counts of this clonotype. The J gene is TRBJ2-2, the V gene TRBV7-6; 7 nucleotides line up with TRBD2. V shed 1 base, J shed 6 bases, and the junction held 5 bases outside the gene matches. The CDR3 covers 15 residues. The germline CDR1 and CDR2 sequences are SGHVS and FNYEAQ. CDR3 region: CASSLGTSNAGELFF. CDR3 in DNA: TGTGCCAGCAGCTTAGGGACTAGTAACGCCGGGGAGCTGTTTTTT. The full variable domain, with the rest looked up from reference TRBV7-6 and TRBJ2-2, is GAGVSQSPRYKVTKRGQDVALRCDPISGHVSLYWYRQALGQGPEFLTYFNYEAQQDKSGLPNDRFSAERPEGSISTLTIQRTEQRDSAMYRCASSLGTSNAGELFFGEGSRLTVL.

This clonotype has a handful of counts. The J gene is TRBJ2-3, the V gene TRBV27; a weak D match, TRBD2 (6 bases). Germline V gives CDR1 MNHEY, CDR2 SMNVEV (reference sequence). This CDR3 region has 13 residues. Trimming pared 7 bases from V and 5 bases from J, leaving 13 bases between. CDR3 coding DNA: TGTGCCAGCACCACAATCGGGGGAGATACGCAGTATTTT. Protein sequence: CASTTIGGDTQYF.

This clonotype was observed a few times. The CDR3 coding sequence is TGTGCCAGCAGTTTAAGGGAGGCAGGGTCCTACGAGCAGTACTTC. Protein: CASSLREAGSYEQYF. This chain uses TRBV27 with TRBJ2-7; the D gene is possibly TRBD2 (6 bases). Trimming took off 2 bases at V and 1 base at J, with 12 bases between the two ends. Looked up from germline, CDR1 is MNHEY and CDR2 is SMNVEV (reference sequence). This CDR3 is built from 15 residues.

The rearrangement joins TRBV28 to TRBJ2-7; D assignment may be TRBD1 or TRBD2 (6 bases each). V was trimmed by 6 bases and J by 2 bases, leaving 23 bases between them. Germline V gives CDR1 MDHEN, CDR2 SYDVKM. The CDR3 runs to 17 residues. The CDR3 here is CASRSFLTGTLPYEQYF. As DNA, the CDR3 is TGTGCCAGCAGGTCTTTTCTCACAGGGACTCTACCCTACGAGCAGTACTTC.

The CDR3 sequence is CATAERTGTIYEQYF. In nucleotides, the CDR3 is TGTGCCACCGCCGAGAGGACAGGGACGATCTACGAGCAGTACTTC. The chain is built from TRBV28 and TRBJ2-7; TRBD1 agrees at 8 bases. CDR1 and CDR2 from the germline V gene are MDHEN and SYDVKM. The CDR3 has 15 residues. V gave up 10 bases and J gave up 3 bases; unmatched junction bases: 14.

This clonotype was detected ten times or more. The CDR3 spells CASSLAREAGDTQYF. For the CDR3, the DNA is TGTGCCAGCAGCTTAGCACGGGAGGCGGGAGATACGCAGTATTTT. The chain is built from TRBV7-2 and TRBJ2-3, with TRBD2 identical over 7 bases. The CDR3 extends over 15 amino acids. CDR1 and CDR2 from the germline V gene are SGHTA and FQGNSA. V was clipped by 0 bases and J by 5 bases; unmatched bases: 5.

This chain uses TRBV25-1 with TRBJ2-7; weak D call: TRBD2 (6 bases). The ends were cut back, 8 bases at V and 3 bases at J, with 14 bases in the middle. This CDR3 comprises 13 residues. Germline V lookup: CDR1 MGHDK, CDR2 SYGVNS. The CDR3 DNA sequence: TGTGCCAGCGCCGGGACTGAAAGCTACGAGCAGTACTTC. Translating it yields CASAGTESYEQYF.

This clonotype was detected only a few times. V usage is TRBV4-1 and J usage is TRBJ2-7; TRBD2 matches 8 bases. This CDR3 spans 18 amino acids. The germline gives CDR1 MGHRA, CDR2 YSYEKL. V dropped 1 base and J dropped 0; count of bases not matched to a gene: 11. CDR3 in DNA: TGCGCCAGCAGCCAAGGAGCAGGGTCGGGAGGGAGCTCCTACGAGCAGTACTTC. It translates to CASSQGAGSGGSSYEQYF.

This clonotype was detected a few times. V usage is TRBV27 and J usage is TRBJ1-2; D not certain. CDR3 length: 13 amino acids. CDR1 and CDR2 from the germline V gene are MNHEY and SMNVEV (reference sequence). V lost 0 bases to trimming and J lost 7 bases, with 9 bases between them. Written as DNA, the CDR3 is TGTGCCAGCAGTTTATCAGGGTCTGCTGGCTACACCTTC. Its protein product is CASSLSGSAGYTF.

The rearrangement links TRBV4-2 to TRBJ2-1, with TRBD2 identical over 11 bases. Germline assignment: CDR1 LGHNA and CDR2 YNFKEQ. The length of the CDR3 is 17 residues. Unmatched junction bases numbered 10, after V lost 2 bases and J lost 7 bases. The CDR3: CASSQTLAGGGLNEQFF. DNA of the CDR3: TGTGCCAGCAGCCAAACCTTAGCGGGAGGGGGATTAAATGAGCAGTTCTTC.

As for this clonotype: The conserved phenylalanine or tryptophan is not found at the CDR3 terminus, so this likely reflects a read error. The genes are TRBV7-9 and TRBJ2-5; a weak D match, TRBD2 (6 bases). V lost 1 base and J 5 bases, leaving 14 bases between the germline ends. Germline assignment: CDR1 SEHNR and CDR2 FQNEAQ (reference sequence). The CDR3 sequence is 15 residues long. The CDR3 nucleotides read TGTGCCAGCAGCTTAGTGGAGGGAGCGGTGGAGACCCAGTACTTA. Its protein is CASSLVEGAVETQYL.

This clonotype showed up many times. V gene TRBV4-1 combines with J gene TRBJ2-2, with D possibly being TRBD1 (5 bases). The germline V and J ends were trimmed by 2 bases and 1 base, with 11 bases remaining between them. The germline V gene has CDR1 MGHRA and CDR2 YSYEKL. The CDR3 contains 16 residues. The CDR3: CASSQTGDRNTGELFF. The CDR3 DNA follows: TGCGCCAGCAGCCAAACAGGAGATCGGAACACCGGGGAGCTGTTTTTT.

The V call is TRBV10-3, the J call TRBJ2-7; unclear D gene. The V gene's germline CDR1 is ENHRY and CDR2 SYGVKD. V was cut by 0 bases and J by 0 bases, with 3 bases left in between. CDR3 length: 13 amino acids. The CDR3 DNA is TGTGCCATCAGTGAGTCAACCTCCTACGAGCAGTACTTC. Amino acid sequence: CAISESTSYEQYF.

This clonotype was counted ten times or more. The genes are TRBV6-6 and TRBJ1-4; D is undetermined. CDR3 size: 14 residues. With 6 bases removed from V and 0 bases from J, the gap between germline ends came to 8 bases. Looked up from germline, CDR1 is MNHNY and CDR2 is SVGAGI (reference sequence). The CDR3 spells CASRRLATNEKLFF. In DNA form, the CDR3 reads TGTGCCAGCAGACGCCTTGCAACTAATGAAAAACTGTTTTTT.

This clonotype was counted many times. V usage is TRBV6-5 and J usage is TRBJ1-6; TRBD1 is a possible D gene (5 bases). The CDR3 is 18 residues long. Per germline, CDR1 MNHEY and CDR2 SVGAGI. Trimming stripped 6 bases from V and 0 bases from J, with 18 bases between. CDR3 sequence: CASRNGRQGGSYNSPLHF. DNA of the CDR3: TGTGCCAGCAGGAACGGGCGGCAGGGAGGCTCCTATAATTCACCCCTCCACTTT.

This clonotype was detected once. The rearrangement uses TRBV20-1 and TRBJ2-7, with D uncertain. This CDR3 region has 13 residues. CDR1 and CDR2 from the germline V gene are DFQATT and SNEGSKA (reference sequence). Between the trimmed V and J ends, which lost 2 bases and 0 bases, there was a span of 8 bases. The CDR3 DNA follows: TGCAGTGCTAGAATTCGGAGCTCCTACGAGCAGTACTTC. Translation gives CSARIRSSYEQYF.

This clonotype was observed many times. The chain combines TRBV27 with TRBJ2-3; 9 nucleotides align to TRBD1. Germline-derived CDR1 and CDR2 are MNHEY and SMNVEV (reference sequence). With 6 bases clipped from V and 3 bases from J, the junction kept 10 bases outside the gene matches. This CDR3 contains 16 residues. CDR3 loop: CASRSNRDRVTDTQYF. The CDR3 DNA follows: TGTGCCAGCAGGAGCAACCGGGACAGGGTAACAGATACGCAGTATTTT.

This clonotype was detected ten times or more. The chain employs TRBV6-1 and TRBJ1-5, with a weak D call TRBD1 (5 bases). In germline, CDR1 is MNHNS, CDR2 SASEGT. This CDR3 region has 13 residues. V was trimmed by 5 bases and J by 10 bases, leaving 15 bases between them. In DNA form, the CDR3 reads TGTGCCAGCAGTCGGGACTCCTCTTCACCCCAGCATTTT. Its translation: CASSRDSSSPQHF.

This clonotype appeared a few times. The V gene is TRBV20-1, the J gene TRBJ2-7; the D is unclear. Germline assignment: CDR1 DFQATT and CDR2 SNEGSKA (reference sequence). Trimming took off 1 base at V and 2 bases at J, with 12 bases between the two ends. CDR3 size: 14 residues. The CDR3 coding sequence is TGCAGTGCTAGAGGGTACGAATTCCCCTACGAGCAGTACTTC. Translating gives CSARGYEFPYEQYF.

This clonotype was counted ten times or more. V usage is TRBV2 and J usage is TRBJ2-5; a weak D match, TRBD1 (5 bases). Germline V gene lookup returns CDR1 SNHLY and CDR2 FYNNEI. This CDR3 has 15 amino acids. V was clipped by 0 bases and J by 1 base, with 9 bases between them. DNA of the CDR3: TGTGCCAGCAGTGAAGCGGTGCAGGGCCAAGAGACCCAGTACTTC. Translation gives CASSEAVQGQETQYF.